This T cell receptor beta chain was captured by sequencing in a study of siplizumab effects on memory and regulatory T cells. CDR1 and CDR2 (germline): SNHLY, FYNNEI. Trimming stripped 5 bases from V and 4 bases from J, with 15 bases between. This CDR3 contains 16 residues. Findings and limits, study-wide: A mean of approximately 70% of mappable alloreactive CD4+ clones were Treg-derived with siplizumab, compared with 25% to 30% in controls. Tregs that proliferated in siplizumab cultures did not have their suppressive function confirmed.

In each sample, some 10^5 TCR templates were assayed. Sequencing used immunoSEQ multiplex PCR; TCRdb keeps in-frame clones, though not all of them. The data hold 6,500 to 7,500 clones, with 35% to 40% observed a single time. About this clone itself: Its antigen remains unknown.

In the mixed lymphocyte reaction, cells were cocultured for 5 to 7 days at 37°C. The specimen sequenced was CFSE-low (dividing) CD8+ T cells sorted from an allogeneic mixed lymphocyte reaction. The rearrangement uses TRBV2 and TRBJ2-6; D is tentatively TRBD1 or TRBD2 (5 bases each). The TCR originated in a human donor in good health; the cells came from an allogeneic mixed lymphocyte reaction. CDR3 sequence (DNA): TGTGCCAGCAGTCCACGTGGGACGCCGGGGGCCAACGTCCTGACTTTC. Protein sequence: CASSPRGTPGANVLTF.